This passage covers 20 T cell receptor beta chains from one sample sequenced in a study of T cell responses to AZD1222 COVID-19 vaccine. Some clones are missing from TCRdb's copy, which holds only in-frame ones; the method was immunoSEQ multiplex PCR. The sample has some 120,000 clones, 90% seen once. Sample: peripheral blood, taken 28 days after the second dose of the MenACWY control vaccine. The receptor set was obtained from an adult who received the MenACWY meningococcal vaccine as a control.

The rearrangement joins TRBV19 to TRBJ1-1; possible D gene TRBD1, 6 bases. This CDR3 has 15 amino acids. V shed 6 bases and J shed 1 base, with 15 bases lying between them. The germline gives CDR1 LNHDA, CDR2 SQIVND (reference sequence). The CDR3 DNA is TGTGCCAGTAGCCCCTATGGGGGGGCGAACACTGAAGCTTTCTTT. It codes for CASSPYGGANTEAFF.

The rearrangement links TRBV5-8 to TRBJ1-3; 8 bases fit TRBD1. Germline V gives CDR1 SGHTS, CDR2 YDEGEE. The CDR3 consists of 15 residues. V shed 6 bases and J 5 bases; nucleotides not matched to a gene: 10. CDR3 amino acids: CASNPLYRGRNTIYF. The CDR3 region has the DNA TGTGCCAGCAACCCCCTTTACAGGGGGAGAAACACCATATATTTT.

The rearrangement links TRBV6-5 to TRBJ1-1; D unresolved. CDR1 and CDR2 (germline): MNHEY, SVGAGI. Trimming stripped 2 bases from V and 2 bases from J, with 6 bases between. The CDR3 is 13 amino acids. The DNA for the CDR3 is TGTGCCAGCAGTTACACAGCAAACACTGAAGCTTTCTTT. Translating gives CASSYTANTEAFF.

The chain joins TRBV25-1 to TRBJ2-5; TRBD1 matches 7 bases. Losses at the gene ends were 5 bases for V and 4 bases for J; bases not matched to a gene: 10. The germline gives CDR1 MGHDK, CDR2 SYGVNS. The CDR3 totals 15 residues. Here the CDR3 reads CASSPGTVVRETQYF. As DNA, the CDR3 is TGTGCCAGCAGTCCCGGGACAGTGGTTCGAGAGACCCAGTACTTC. Combining the CDR3 with reference TRBV25-1 and TRBJ2-5 gives the whole variable domain EADIYQTPRYLVIGTGKKITLECSQTMGHDKMYWYQQDPGMELHLIHYSYGVNSTEKGDLSSESTVSRIRTEHFPLTLESARPSHTSQYLCASSPGTVVRETQYFGPGTRLLVL.

V is TRBV19 and J is TRBJ2-3, with 10 bases fitting TRBD1. The V segment lost 3 bases and the J segment 0 bases; nucleotides outside the gene matches: 3. Germline V gives CDR1 LNHDA, CDR2 SQIVND (reference sequence). The CDR3 is 16 amino acids. CDR3 bases: TGTGCCAGTAGTATTCGACAGGGGGCTAGCACAGATACGCAGTATTTT. It codes for CASSIRQGASTDTQYF.

The CDR3 sequence: CASSQATGWGNAKLFF. The DNA of the CDR3 is TGCGCCAGCAGCCAAGCCACAGGGTGGGGAAACGCAAAACTGTTTTTT. This chain joins TRBV4-3 and TRBJ1-4, with D possibly TRBD1 on 6 matching bases. V lost 1 base and J 10 bases, leaving 19 bases between the germline ends. This CDR3 is 16 amino acids long. Per the germline V gene, CDR1 is LGHNA and CDR2 is YSLEER.

This clone was observed a handful of times. V is TRBV11-2 and J is TRBJ2-1, with TRBD1 identical over 8 bases. Per the germline V gene, CDR1 is SGHAT and CDR2 is FQNNGV. This CDR3 spans 19 amino acids. The V segment lost 5 bases and the J segment 1 base; nucleotides outside the gene matches: 16. The CDR3 DNA is TGTGCCAGCAGCCCATTATCAAGATTAACAGGGGGGTCCTACAATGAGCAGTTCTTC. This sequence encodes CASSPLSRLTGGSYNEQFF.

The chain has TRBV7-2 and TRBJ2-5, with TRBD2 matching 13 bases. The CDR3 runs 20 residues. The J segment lost 5 bases and the V segment lost 0 bases, leaving 15 bases of the junction unmatched. CDR1 is SGHTA and CDR2 is FQGNSA in the germline V gene. As DNA, the CDR3 is TGTGCCAGCAGCTTAGCCCTCCCGACTAGCGGGAGGCGTTGGGGGGAGACCCAGTACTTC. This encodes CASSLALPTSGRRWGETQYF.

This clone was detected a few times. CDR3 loop: CASSLIQGAGELFF. Written as DNA, the CDR3 is TGTGCCAGCAGTTTAATCCAGGGGGCTGGGGAGCTGTTTTTT. The chain joins TRBV28 to TRBJ2-2, with 8 positions matching TRBD1. CDR3 size: 14 residues. J was trimmed by 8 bases and V by 2 bases; bases with no gene match: 4. CDR1 MDHEN and CDR2 SYDVKM come from the germline V gene.

In its sample, this clone was seen a few times. This rearrangement joins TRBV6-1 to TRBJ2-5, with D tentatively TRBD2 (7 bases). Germline-derived CDR1 and CDR2 are MNHNS and SASEGT. Trimming cost V 1 base and J 5 bases, with 14 bases left between them. This CDR3 has 15 amino acids. CDR3: CASSEVGGQGETQYF. Written as DNA, the CDR3 is TGTGCCAGCAGTGAAGTGGGGGGGCAGGGGGAGACCCAGTACTTC.

The genes are TRBV5-1 and TRBJ2-5, with D perhaps matching TRBD2 (6 bases). Looked up from germline, CDR1 is SGHRS and CDR2 is YFSETQ. CDR3 length: 15 amino acids. V was trimmed by 1 base and J by 1 base, leaving 11 bases between them. CDR3 residues: CASSLYAGSQETQYF. DNA of the CDR3: TGCGCCAGCAGCTTGTACGCGGGGAGCCAAGAGACCCAGTACTTC.

This rearrangement joins TRBV28 to TRBJ1-1, with a weak D call TRBD1 (5 bases). The CDR3 extends over 14 amino acids. Germline assignment: CDR1 MDHEN and CDR2 SYDVKM. V was pared by 5 bases and J by 1 base, with 11 bases between. The CDR3 DNA reads TGTGCCAGCAGTCTCCTGGGGGGGAACACTGAAGCTTTCTTT. This translates into CASSLLGGNTEAFF.

The rearrangement uses TRBV7-3 and TRBJ2-1, with D possibly called TRBD1 or TRBD2 (5 bases each). There are 15 residues in the CDR3. CDR1 is SGHTA and CDR2 is FQGTGA in the germline V gene. V shed 0 bases and J shed 3 bases, with 9 bases lying between them. CDR3 sequence: CASSLTGDRYNEQFF. CDR3 nucleotide sequence: TGTGCCAGCAGCTTAACAGGGGACCGCTACAATGAGCAGTTCTTC. The full variable domain, in which reference TRBV7-3 and TRBJ2-1 provide the parts outside the CDR3, is GAGVSQTPSNKVTEKGKYVELRCDPISGHTALYWYRQSLGQGPEFLIYFQGTGAADDSGLPNDRFFAVRPEGSVSTLKIQRTERGDSAVYLCASSLTGDRYNEQFFGPGTRLTVL.

V and J are TRBV6-5 and TRBJ2-7; TRBD1 matches 8 bases. Germline trimming cut 6 bases from V and 2 bases from J; bases unmatched to any gene: 9. The CDR3 has 15 amino acids. The germline gives CDR1 MNHEY, CDR2 SVGAGI. For the CDR3, the DNA is TGTGCCAGCAGATCGACCCGGGACAGGCCCTACGAGCAGTACTTC. Its protein product is CASRSTRDRPYEQYF.

This clone occurred once. This chain connects TRBV3-1 (or the pseudogene TRBV3-2) to TRBJ2-7, with 14 bases identical to TRBD2. In germline, CDR1 is LGHDT, CDR2 YNNKEL (reference sequence). The V segment lost 3 bases and the J segment 2 bases; nucleotides outside the gene matches: 3. The CDR3 totals 16 residues. The DNA of the CDR3 is TGTGCCAGCAGCCAGAGGGGACTAGCGGGGGCCTACGAGCAGTACGTC. Protein sequence: CASSQRGLAGAYEQYV.

The gene calls are TRBV24-1 and TRBJ2-2; 10 bases line up with TRBD1. The germline V gene has CDR1 KGHDR and CDR2 SFDVKD. V lost 4 bases to trimming and J lost 4 bases; unmatched junction nucleotides: 5. CDR3 size: 16 residues. The CDR3 loop is CATSDRTGGVTGELFF. CDR3 sequence (DNA): TGTGCCACCAGTGACCGGACAGGGGGGGTCACCGGGGAGCTGTTTTTT.

This clone is a singleton in its sample. The DNA for the CDR3 is TGTGCCAGCAGCCATCCATATTCACCCCTCCACTTT. Its protein product is CASSHPYSPLHF. This rearrangement joins TRBV7-9 to TRBJ1-6; D not certain. Trimming cost V 5 bases and J 8 bases, with 7 bases left between them. CDR3 length: 12 residues. Germline lookup yields CDR1 SEHNR and CDR2 FQNEAQ (reference sequence).

The CDR3 DNA is TGTGCCAGCTCACCTCGGCGGGAGGGCTACAATGAGCAGTTCTTC. Its translation: CASSPRREGYNEQFF. J is TRBJ2-1 and V is TRBV18; 9 positions match TRBD2. Germline values: CDR1 KGHSH, CDR2 LQKENI. CDR3 length equals 15 residues. With V trimmed by 3 bases and J by 3 bases, 3 bases remained unmatched.

This clone occurred once. The chain is built from TRBV11-2 and TRBJ2-5; D perhaps matches TRBD1 (7 bases). The CDR3 runs 15 residues. Per the germline V gene, CDR1 is SGHAT and CDR2 is FQNNGV. V lost 5 bases, J lost 2 bases, and 15 bases lay in between. The chain's CDR3 is CASSTLAGGQETQYF. In nucleotides, the CDR3 is TGTGCCAGCAGCACCCTGGCAGGGGGGCAAGAGACCCAGTACTTC.

This sequence joins TRBV6-2 or TRBV6-3 and TRBJ2-5; D is unclear. Germline V gives CDR1 MNHEY, CDR2 SVGEGT. V was shortened by 6 bases and J by 5 bases, with 16 bases between the two germline ends. This CDR3 contains 14 residues. The CDR3 DNA is TGTGCCAGCAGCACCGACCCCGGCGGCGAGACCCAGTACTTC. It yields the protein CASSTDPGGETQYF.